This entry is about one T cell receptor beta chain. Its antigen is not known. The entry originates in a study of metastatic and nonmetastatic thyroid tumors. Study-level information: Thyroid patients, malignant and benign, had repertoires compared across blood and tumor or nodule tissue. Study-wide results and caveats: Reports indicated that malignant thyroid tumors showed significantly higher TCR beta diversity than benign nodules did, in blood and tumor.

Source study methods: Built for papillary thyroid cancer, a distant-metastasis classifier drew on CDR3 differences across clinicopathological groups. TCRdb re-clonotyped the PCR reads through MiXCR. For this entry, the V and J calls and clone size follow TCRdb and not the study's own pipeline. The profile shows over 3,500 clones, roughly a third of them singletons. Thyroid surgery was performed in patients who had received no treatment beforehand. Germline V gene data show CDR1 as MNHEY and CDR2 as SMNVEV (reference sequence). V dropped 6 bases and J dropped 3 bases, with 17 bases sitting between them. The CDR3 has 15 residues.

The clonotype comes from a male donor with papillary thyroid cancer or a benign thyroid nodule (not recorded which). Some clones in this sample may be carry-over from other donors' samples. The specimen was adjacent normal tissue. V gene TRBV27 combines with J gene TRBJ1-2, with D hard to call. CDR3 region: CASRDLHGVHYGYTF. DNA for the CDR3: TGTGCCAGCAGGGACCTTCATGGAGTTCACTATGGCTACACCTTC.